This TCR beta chain was captured by sequencing in a study of T cell responses to AZD1222 COVID-19 vaccine. Study conclusions and caveats: In a largely white British group with more females than males, clonal diversity was possibly underestimated. Baseline seropositivity occurred in only a handful of AZD1222 recipients. There were vaccine-associated CD4 TCRs across spike, dominant at 160-218 and 743-854.

The trim removed 4 bases at V and 10 bases at J, leaving 4 bases unmatched. Germline V gives CDR1 SGHNT, CDR2 YYREEE (reference sequence). The CDR3 has 13 amino acids. TCRdb keeps only in-frame clones here, not all; method: immunoSEQ multiplex PCR. The repertoire consists of about 140,000 clones, with almost 90% occurring once and the leading ten covering approximately 3.5%. Worth noting for this clone: Its antigen is currently unknown.

This chain uses TRBV5-4 with TRBJ1-5; 11 nucleotides agree with TRBD1. This material consisted of peripheral blood, taken on day 0 of AZD1222 vaccination. This clonotype originated in an adult in good health. The CDR3 DNA is TGTGCCAGCAGCCAGGGACAGGGGGATCCCCAGCATTTT. This translates into CASSQGQGDPQHF.